The subject of this entry is one T cell receptor beta chain. Its antigen is as yet unknown. The repertoire was sequenced with immunoSEQ multiplex PCR; TCRdb's copy has only in-frame clones and lacks some. The sample consists of around 70,000 clones, roughly 80% of them appearing once. V lost 5 bases to trimming and J lost 5 bases, with 8 bases between them. Per germline, CDR1 GTSNPN and CDR2 SVGIG (reference sequence). This CDR3 contains 11 residues. The time point: week 35, safety follow-up. With topical imiquimod, each dose of the vaccine consisted of 300 ug of mutant IDH1 20-mer peptide. The data stem from a study of a mutant IDH1 vaccine in newly diagnosed glioma. As for the study in general: Vaccine dosing followed radiotherapy by 4-6 weeks, or accompanied temozolomide cycles.

The sequenced sample was PBMCs, obtained from a glioma patient whose treatment included an IDH1 peptide vaccine. The J gene is TRBJ2-3, the V gene TRBV30; D uncertain. The source of this sequence is a man aged 18 to 29 with glioma. The CDR3 is CAWARGDTQYF. The CDR3 DNA is TGTGCCTGGGCACGAGGAGATACGCAGTATTTT.